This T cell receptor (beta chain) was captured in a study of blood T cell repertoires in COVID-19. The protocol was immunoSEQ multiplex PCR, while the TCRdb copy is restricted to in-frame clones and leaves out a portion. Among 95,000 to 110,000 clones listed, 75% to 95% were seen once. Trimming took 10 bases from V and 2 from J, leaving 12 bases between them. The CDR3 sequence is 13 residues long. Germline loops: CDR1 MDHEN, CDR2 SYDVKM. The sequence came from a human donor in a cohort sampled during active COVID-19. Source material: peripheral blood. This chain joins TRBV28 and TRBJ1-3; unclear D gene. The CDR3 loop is CATRLLPGNTIYF. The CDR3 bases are TGTGCCACGAGACTCCTTCCTGGAAACACCATATATTTT.